The clone carrying this T cell receptor (beta chain) was seen at least ten times. Its ends do not fully match the called genes, so a read error is possible. This sample was included in a study of molecular identifiers for immune sequencing clone quantification. This CDR3 contains 15 residues. The V gene's germline CDR1 is WSHSY and CDR2 SAAADI. One entry per CDR3 protein, called by TCRdb with MiXCR from the PCR reads. Counted here are just under 650,000 distinct CDR3 sequences, about 20% occurring once; the ten biggest clones make up 0.7% to 1%. The specimen sequenced was naive CD8+ T cells from blood, with Jurkat cell RNA spiked in. Documented subset: FACS-sorted CD8+CD4-CCR7+CD45RA+ naive T cells. The rearrangement uses TRBV10-2 and TRBJ2-3; 11 nucleotides align to TRBD2. This clonotype was obtained from a human donor in good health. Some libraries in this study had Jurkat cell RNA spiked in. The CDR3 sequence: CASRRTSGSTDTQYF. The CDR3 region has the DNA TGTGCCAGCAGGCGGACTAGCGGGAGCACAGATACGCAGTATTTT.